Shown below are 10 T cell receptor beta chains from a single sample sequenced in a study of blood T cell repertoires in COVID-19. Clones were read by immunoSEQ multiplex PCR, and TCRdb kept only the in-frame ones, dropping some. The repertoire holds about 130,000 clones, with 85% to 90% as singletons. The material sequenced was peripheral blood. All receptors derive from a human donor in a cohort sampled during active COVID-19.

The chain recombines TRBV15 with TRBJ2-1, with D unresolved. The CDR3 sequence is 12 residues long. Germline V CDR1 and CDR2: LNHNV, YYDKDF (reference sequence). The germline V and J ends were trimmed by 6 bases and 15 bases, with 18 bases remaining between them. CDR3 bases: TGTGCCACCAGAGGAATACTGGAGATTCTGTTCTTC. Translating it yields CATRGILEILFF.

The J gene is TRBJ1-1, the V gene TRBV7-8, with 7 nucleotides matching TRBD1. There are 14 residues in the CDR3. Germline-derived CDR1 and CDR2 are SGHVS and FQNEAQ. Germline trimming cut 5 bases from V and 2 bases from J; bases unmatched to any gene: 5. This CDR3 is CASSRDRVNTEAFF. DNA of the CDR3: TGTGCCAGCAGCCGAGACAGGGTAAACACTGAAGCTTTCTTT.

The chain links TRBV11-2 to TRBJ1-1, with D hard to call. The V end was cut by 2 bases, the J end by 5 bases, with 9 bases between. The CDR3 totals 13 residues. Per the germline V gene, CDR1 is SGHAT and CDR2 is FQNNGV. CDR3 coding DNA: TGTGCCAGCAGCTTATTTCCTAATACTGAAGCTTTCTTT. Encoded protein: CASSLFPNTEAFF.

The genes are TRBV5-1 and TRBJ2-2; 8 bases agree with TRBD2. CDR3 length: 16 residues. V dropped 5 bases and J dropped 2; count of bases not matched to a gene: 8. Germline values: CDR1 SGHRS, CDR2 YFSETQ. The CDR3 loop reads CASRNSGTRNTGELFF. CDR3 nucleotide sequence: TGCGCCAGCAGGAACTCAGGGACTAGAAACACCGGGGAGCTGTTTTTT.

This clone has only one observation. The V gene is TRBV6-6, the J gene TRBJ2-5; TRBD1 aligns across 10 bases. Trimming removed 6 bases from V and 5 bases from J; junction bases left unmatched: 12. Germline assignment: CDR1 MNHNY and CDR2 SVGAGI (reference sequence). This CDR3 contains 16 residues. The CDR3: CASRDLTGGGGETQYF. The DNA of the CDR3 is TGTGCCAGCAGGGACCTGACAGGGGGCGGTGGGGAGACCCAGTACTTC.

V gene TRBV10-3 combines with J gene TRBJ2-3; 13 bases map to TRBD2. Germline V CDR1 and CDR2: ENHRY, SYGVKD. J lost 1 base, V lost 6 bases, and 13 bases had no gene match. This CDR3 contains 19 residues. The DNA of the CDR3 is TGTGCCATCAGCGGTCAGGGACTAGCGGGATCAATCGGCACAGATACGCAGTATTTT. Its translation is CAISGQGLAGSIGTDTQYF.

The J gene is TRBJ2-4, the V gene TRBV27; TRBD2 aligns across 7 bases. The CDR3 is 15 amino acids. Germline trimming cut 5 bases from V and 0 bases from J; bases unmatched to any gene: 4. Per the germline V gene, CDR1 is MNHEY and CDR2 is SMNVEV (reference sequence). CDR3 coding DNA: TGTGCCAGCAGTAGAAGCGGGGTAGCCAAAAACATTCAGTACTTC. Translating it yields CASSRSGVAKNIQYF.

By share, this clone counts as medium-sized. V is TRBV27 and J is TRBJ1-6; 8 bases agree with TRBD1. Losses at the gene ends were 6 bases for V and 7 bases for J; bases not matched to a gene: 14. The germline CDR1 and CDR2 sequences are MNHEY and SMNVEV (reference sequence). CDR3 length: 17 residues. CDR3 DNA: TGTGCCAGCAGGGTTCTCGTTTGGGACAGGAGCAATTCACCCCTCCACTTT. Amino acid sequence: CASRVLVWDRSNSPLHF.

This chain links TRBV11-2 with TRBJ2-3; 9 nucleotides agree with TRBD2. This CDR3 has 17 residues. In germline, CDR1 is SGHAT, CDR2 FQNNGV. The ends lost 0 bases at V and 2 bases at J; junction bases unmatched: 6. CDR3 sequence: CASSLEGSGLATDTQYF. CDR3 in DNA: TGTGCCAGCAGCTTAGAAGGGTCGGGACTAGCCACAGATACGCAGTATTTT. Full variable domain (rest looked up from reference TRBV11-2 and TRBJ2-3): EAGVAQSPRYKIIEKRQSVAFWCNPISGHATLYWYQQILGQGPKLLIQFQNNGVVDDSQLPKDRFSAERLKGVDSTLKIQPAKLEDSAVYLCASSLEGSGLATDTQYFGPGTRLTVL.

This CDR3 reads CASSLDRLNSPLHF. CDR3 nucleotide sequence: TGTGCCAGCAGCTTGGACAGGCTGAATTCACCCCTCCACTTT. The chain carries TRBV7-3 and TRBJ1-6; 7 positions agree with TRBD1. Trimming cost V 3 bases and J 7 bases; bases outside gene matches: 3. CDR3 length: 14 residues. Per the germline V gene, CDR1 is SGHTA and CDR2 is FQGTGA.